This entry describes one TCR beta chain. The antigen remains unidentified. The authors ran a second PCR of 7 to 11 cycles using a sample-barcoded 5' primer and a J-beta primer mix. Every cDNA molecule bore a tag from a template-switch adaptor containing 12 random nucleotides. TCRdb independently ran MiXCR on the 5' RACE reads; one entry per CDR3 protein. The sample shows 700,000 to 800,000 distinct CDR3 sequences, roughly two fifths of them seen only once. The data derive from a study of blood T cells in healthy people across ages. General observations from the study: It was held that diversity estimates obtained from one million T cells represented underestimates. Lack of knowledge of donor CMV status possibly confounded expanded clonotype changes.

The CDR3 spans 12 residues. With V trimmed by 4 bases and J by 11 bases, 7 bases remained unmatched. CDR1 SEHNR and CDR2 FQNEAQ come from the germline V gene (reference sequence). The receptor comes from a woman in her sixties in good health. Sequenced: blood. The chain uses TRBV7-9 and TRBJ2-5; the match to TRBD2 covers 7 bases. The CDR3 DNA follows: TGTGCCAGCAGCTCGGGAGGTAATGAGCAGTACTTC. Translating it yields CASSSGGNEQYF.